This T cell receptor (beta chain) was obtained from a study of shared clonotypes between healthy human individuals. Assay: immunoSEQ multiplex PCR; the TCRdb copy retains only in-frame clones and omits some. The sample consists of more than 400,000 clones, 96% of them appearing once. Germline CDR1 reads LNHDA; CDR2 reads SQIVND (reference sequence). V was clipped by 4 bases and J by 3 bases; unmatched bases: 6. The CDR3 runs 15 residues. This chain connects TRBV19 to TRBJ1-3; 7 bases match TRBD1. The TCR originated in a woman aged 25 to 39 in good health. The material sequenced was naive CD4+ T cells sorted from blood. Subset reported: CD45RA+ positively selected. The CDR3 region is CASSTGQVLGNTIYF. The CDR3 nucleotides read TGTGCCAGTAGTACAGGACAGGTTCTTGGAAACACCATATATTTT.